The clone carrying this T cell receptor (beta chain) was seen more than once but under ten times. Its antigen remains unknown. An end of the junction differs from the germline gene, which may be a read error. The data were obtained in a study of T cells in tuberculosis. The overall study: This South African cohort compared adolescents with or without latent tuberculosis against adults with active tuberculosis. General study findings and limits: The TCR-beta difference was not significant; alpha differences partly reflected length. Selection depended on which cryopreserved specimens were available.

The repertoire was sequenced with immunoSEQ multiplex PCR; TCRdb's copy has only in-frame clones and lacks some. The sample comprises 20,000 to 25,000 clones, roughly 95% of which are singletons, and roughly 9.1% rests with the top ten. The CDR3 has 10 amino acids. From germline, CDR1 is LNHNV and CDR2 YYDKDF (reference sequence). Sequenced input: PBMCs. The TCR was taken from a donor between 10 and 35 years old with latent tuberculosis or without tuberculosis infection. This chain joins TRBV15 and TRBJ1-2; D remains unclear. CDR3 DNA: TGTGCCACCAAACTCCATCGGGGAGCTTTC. This translates into CATKLHRGAF.